Each of the 21 T cell receptor beta chains below was sequenced from the same sample in a study of immune cell composition in non-small cell lung cancer. Produced via immunoSEQ multiplex PCR; TCRdb's table is partial and in-frame only. The sample lists about 3,200 clones, more than 60% occurring once. Material for sequencing was lung tumor tissue. These receptors were taken from a human donor with non-small cell lung cancer.

CDR3 DNA sequence: TGTGCCAGCAGCCGTTATGCAGGGATATGGTACAATGAGCAGTTCTTC. It codes for CASSRYAGIWYNEQFF. The chain is built from TRBV14 and TRBJ2-1; a possible D gene is TRBD1 (5 bases). Germline V CDR1 and CDR2: SGHDN, FVKESK. The CDR3 has 16 amino acids. Trimming cost V 4 bases and J 4 bases, with 17 bases left between them. The whole variable domain, filled in from reference TRBV14 and TRBJ2-1, reads EAGVTQFPSHSVIEKGQTVTLRCDPISGHDNLYWYRRVMGKEIKFLLHFVKESKQDESGMPNNRFLAERTGGTYSTLKVQPAELEDSGVYFCASSRYAGIWYNEQFFGPGTRLTVL.

This clone appeared a single time. The chain joins TRBV4-3 to TRBJ2-7; weak D call: TRBD2 (5 bases). In germline, CDR1 is LGHNA, CDR2 YSLEER. Trimming took 3 bases from V and 0 from J, leaving 9 bases between them. The CDR3 is made up of 14 amino acids. The CDR3 DNA reads TGCGCCAGCAGCCAGGACTCGAGCTCCTACGAGCAGTACTTC. Translating gives CASSQDSSSYEQYF.

The genes are TRBV6-5 and TRBJ2-7; 9 bases fit TRBD1. V lost 6 bases to trimming and J lost 5 bases; unmatched junction nucleotides: 8. From germline, CDR1 is MNHEY and CDR2 SVGAGI. The CDR3 loop spans 14 amino acids. The CDR3 loop reads CASRAGTGIHEQYF. For the CDR3, the DNA is TGTGCCAGCAGAGCCGGGACAGGGATACACGAGCAGTACTTC.

Written as DNA, the CDR3 is TGTGCCAGCAGCGTAGAGGCAGGGAACACTGAAGCTTTCTTT. Its translation is CASSVEAGNTEAFF. The J gene is TRBJ1-1, the V gene TRBV9, with no clear D. CDR3 length: 14 residues. Germline CDR1 SGDLS, CDR2 YYNGEE. Trimming removed 0 bases at V and 1 base at J, with 7 bases between.

The rearrangement links TRBV7-2 to TRBJ1-5; D is undetermined. The V end lost 5 bases, the J end lost 5 bases, and 7 bases lay between the germline ends. The germline gives CDR1 SGHTA, CDR2 FQGNSA. This CDR3 has 12 amino acids. CDR3 loop: CASSPQYQPQHF. CDR3 in DNA: TGTGCCAGCAGCCCACAGTATCAGCCCCAGCATTTT.

V and J are TRBV5-1 and TRBJ1-4; D ambiguous. Germline V CDR1 and CDR2: SGHRS, YFSETQ. The V gene lost 5 bases and the J gene lost 8 bases, with 16 bases spanning the gap. The CDR3 loop spans 14 amino acids. CDR3 in amino acids: CASRDGGYGEKLFF. DNA of the CDR3: TGCGCCAGCAGAGATGGAGGGTACGGGGAAAAACTGTTTTTT.

The DNA for the CDR3 is TGTGCTAGTGGTTCGCAGGGGCAAGAGACCCAGTACTTC. Translation: CASGSQGQETQYF. The chain joins TRBV12-5 to TRBJ2-5; the D gene is possibly TRBD1 (6 bases). CDR1 and CDR2 from the germline V gene are LGHNT and FRNRAP. The CDR3 has 13 residues. The germline V and J ends were trimmed by 4 bases and 2 bases, with 8 bases remaining between them.

By share, this clone ranks as large. The rearrangement uses TRBV10-2 and TRBJ2-3; tentatively, D is TRBD2 (7 bases). Germline CDR1 and CDR2: WSHSY and SAAADI. The CDR3 has 16 residues. Deletions cut 8 bases from V and 2 bases from J, with 20 bases between. The CDR3 reads CASWRFDGGPTDTQYF. DNA for the CDR3: TGCGCCAGCTGGAGGTTCGACGGGGGGCCCACAGATACGCAGTATTTT.

This clone qualifies as medium-sized. J is TRBJ1-5 and V is TRBV9, with unresolved D. Trimming left V 0 bases short and J 4 bases short, with 5 bases between. The CDR3 has 13 amino acids. Germline CDR1 reads SGDLS; CDR2 reads YYNGEE. The CDR3 is CASSVAGNQPQHF. The CDR3 coding sequence is TGTGCCAGCAGCGTAGCGGGGAATCAGCCCCAGCATTTT.

This chain uses TRBV2 with TRBJ2-3; 10 nucleotides match TRBD2. The CDR3 is 18 residues long. Germline trimming cut 8 bases from V and 0 bases from J; bases unmatched to any gene: 14. CDR1 SNHLY and CDR2 FYNNEI come from the germline V gene. CDR3 in DNA: TGTGCCAGCTTCGGCTCAGCGGGGGGGGAAAGTAGCACAGATACGCAGTATTTT. Translated, it gives CASFGSAGGESSTDTQYF.

This clone is medium-sized by share. V and J are TRBV12-5 and TRBJ2-3, with TRBD2 matching over 9 bases. The CDR3 is made up of 14 amino acids. CDR1 LGHNT and CDR2 FRNRAP come from the germline V gene. V was clipped by 6 bases and J by 2 bases; unmatched bases: 3. CDR3 DNA sequence: TGTGCTAGTGGGCGGGGGGGCGACACAGATACGCAGTATTTT. This codes for CASGRGGDTDTQYF.

The chain uses TRBV27 and TRBJ2-7; 11 positions agree with TRBD2. Trimming at V came to 4 bases and at J to 3 bases, leaving 2 bases not matched to a gene. CDR1 is MNHEY, CDR2 SMNVEV, per germline (reference sequence). The CDR3 totals 14 residues. This chain's CDR3 is CASSSLAGGYEQYF. DNA for the CDR3: TGTGCCAGCAGTTCCCTAGCGGGGGGCTACGAGCAGTACTTC.

This CDR3 reads CASSFQTTVYGYTF. The CDR3 DNA sequence: TGTGCCAGCAGCTTCCAGACGACAGTCTATGGCTACACCTTC. The genes are TRBV5-8 and TRBJ1-2, with D possibly TRBD1 on 5 matching bases. Trimming took off 2 bases at V and 4 bases at J, with 12 bases between the two ends. In germline, CDR1 is SGHTS, CDR2 YDEGEE. The CDR3 has 14 residues.

The rearrangement uses TRBV9 and TRBJ1-2; 10 bases fit TRBD1. The J segment lost 1 base and the V segment lost 4 bases, leaving 7 bases of the junction unmatched. The length of the CDR3 is 16 residues. Germline-derived CDR1 and CDR2 are SGDLS and YYNGEE. The CDR3 spells CASSPRDRGLNYGYTF. The CDR3 DNA sequence: TGTGCCAGCAGCCCTCGCGACAGGGGGCTTAACTATGGCTACACCTTC.

This clone was seen only a few times. The CDR3 DNA is TGTGCCTGGAGTGGGACCCGGACAGGGAAGTACGAGCAGTACTTC. As protein: CAWSGTRTGKYEQYF. V and J are TRBV30 and TRBJ2-7; 8 positions agree with TRBD1. This CDR3 region has 15 residues. V dropped 1 base and J dropped 4; count of bases not matched to a gene: 9. The germline V gene has CDR1 GTSNPN and CDR2 SVGIG (reference sequence).

V is TRBV5-4 and J is TRBJ2-5; 7 bases match TRBD2. This CDR3 is built from 14 residues. Germline CDR1 reads SGHNT; CDR2 reads YYREEE (reference sequence). Losses at the gene ends were 2 bases for V and 2 bases for J; bases not matched to a gene: 3. The CDR3 loop is CASSFSGSQETQYF. CDR3 DNA: TGTGCCAGCAGCTTTAGCGGGTCTCAAGAGACCCAGTACTTC. Filled out from reference TRBV5-4 and TRBJ2-5, the complete variable domain reads ETGVTQSPTHLIKTRGQQVTLRCSSQSGHNTVSWYQQALGQGPQFIFQYYREEENGRGNFPPRFSGLQFPNYSSELNVNALELDDSALYLCASSFSGSQETQYFGPGTRLLVL.

CDR3 sequence reads: CATSRASGQGAYEQYF. In DNA, the CDR3 is TGTGCCACCAGCAGAGCCTCGGGACAGGGGGCATACGAGCAGTACTTC. V is TRBV15 and J is TRBJ2-7; 12 nucleotides align to TRBD1. Germline CDR1 is LNHNV and CDR2 is YYDKDF (reference sequence). The CDR3 has 16 amino acids. J gave up 4 bases and V 1 base, and 5 bases lay outside the gene matches.

This clone showed up just a few times. The gene calls are TRBV18 and TRBJ2-3; a possible D gene is TRBD1 (5 bases). V gave up 3 bases and J gave up 2 bases, with 12 bases separating them. The CDR3 covers 15 residues. Germline values: CDR1 KGHSH, CDR2 LQKENI. CDR3 protein: CASSPRSTVTDTQYF. In DNA, the CDR3 is TGTGCCAGCTCACCCCGATCGACAGTCACAGATACGCAGTATTTT.

This chain uses TRBV11-2 with TRBJ1-2, with 8 nucleotides matching TRBD1. Germline CDR1 SGHAT, CDR2 FQNNGV. Trimming cost V 6 bases and J 4 bases; bases outside gene matches: 10. The CDR3 sequence is 15 residues long. CDR3: CASRLTGTGLYGYTF. CDR3 DNA: TGTGCCAGCAGGTTAACCGGGACAGGCCTCTATGGCTACACCTTC.

The rearrangement uses TRBV5-5 and TRBJ1-6, with TRBD1 matching 8 bases. With V trimmed by 4 bases and J by 11 bases, 5 bases remained unmatched. The CDR3 has 13 residues. Germline CDR1 reads SGHKS; CDR2 reads YYEKEE (reference sequence). CDR3 amino acids: CASSLGQGTPLHF. CDR3 nucleotide sequence: TGTGCCAGCAGCCTCGGACAGGGAACACCCCTCCACTTT.

The genes are TRBV18 and TRBJ2-5; D might be TRBD1 (6 bases). There are 15 residues in the CDR3. CDR1 and CDR2 from the germline V gene are KGHSH and LQKENI. V was clipped by 3 bases and J by 3 bases, with 14 bases between them. The CDR3 spells CASSPNYSGEETQYF. As DNA, the CDR3 is TGTGCCAGCTCACCGAACTATTCAGGGGAAGAGACCCAGTACTTC.